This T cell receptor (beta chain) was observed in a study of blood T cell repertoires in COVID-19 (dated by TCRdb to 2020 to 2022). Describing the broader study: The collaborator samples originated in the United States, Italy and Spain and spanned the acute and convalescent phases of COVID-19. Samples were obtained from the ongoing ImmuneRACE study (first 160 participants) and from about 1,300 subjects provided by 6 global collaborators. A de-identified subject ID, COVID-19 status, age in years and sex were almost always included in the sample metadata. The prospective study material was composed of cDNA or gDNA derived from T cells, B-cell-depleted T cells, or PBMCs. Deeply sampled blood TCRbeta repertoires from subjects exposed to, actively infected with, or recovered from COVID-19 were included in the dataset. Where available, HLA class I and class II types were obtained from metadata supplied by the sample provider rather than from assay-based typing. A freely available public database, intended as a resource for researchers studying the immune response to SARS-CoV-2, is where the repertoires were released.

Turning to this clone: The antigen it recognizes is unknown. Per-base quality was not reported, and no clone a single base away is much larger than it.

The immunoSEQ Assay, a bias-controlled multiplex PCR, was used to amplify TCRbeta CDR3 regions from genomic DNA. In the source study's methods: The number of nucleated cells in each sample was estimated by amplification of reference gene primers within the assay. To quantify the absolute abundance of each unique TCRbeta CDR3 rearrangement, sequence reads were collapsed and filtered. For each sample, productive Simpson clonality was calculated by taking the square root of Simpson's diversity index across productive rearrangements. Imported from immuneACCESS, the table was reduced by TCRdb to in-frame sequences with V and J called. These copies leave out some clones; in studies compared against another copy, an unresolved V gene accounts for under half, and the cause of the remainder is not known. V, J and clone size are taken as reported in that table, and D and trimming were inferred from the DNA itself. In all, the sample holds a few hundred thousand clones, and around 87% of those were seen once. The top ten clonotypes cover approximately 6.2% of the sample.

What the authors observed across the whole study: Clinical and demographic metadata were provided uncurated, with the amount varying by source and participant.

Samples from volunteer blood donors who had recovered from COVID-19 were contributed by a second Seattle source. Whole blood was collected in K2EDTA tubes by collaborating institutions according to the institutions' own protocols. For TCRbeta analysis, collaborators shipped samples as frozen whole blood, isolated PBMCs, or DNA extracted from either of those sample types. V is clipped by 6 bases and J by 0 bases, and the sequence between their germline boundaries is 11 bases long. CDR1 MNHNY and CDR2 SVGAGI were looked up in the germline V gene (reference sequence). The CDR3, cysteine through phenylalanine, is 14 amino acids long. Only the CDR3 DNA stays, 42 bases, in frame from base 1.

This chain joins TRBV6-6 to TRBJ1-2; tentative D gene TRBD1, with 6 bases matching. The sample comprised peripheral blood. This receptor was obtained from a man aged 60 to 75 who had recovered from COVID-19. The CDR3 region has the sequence CASREQGANYGYTF. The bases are TGTGCCAGCAGGGAACAGGGAGCTAACTATGGCTACACCTTC.